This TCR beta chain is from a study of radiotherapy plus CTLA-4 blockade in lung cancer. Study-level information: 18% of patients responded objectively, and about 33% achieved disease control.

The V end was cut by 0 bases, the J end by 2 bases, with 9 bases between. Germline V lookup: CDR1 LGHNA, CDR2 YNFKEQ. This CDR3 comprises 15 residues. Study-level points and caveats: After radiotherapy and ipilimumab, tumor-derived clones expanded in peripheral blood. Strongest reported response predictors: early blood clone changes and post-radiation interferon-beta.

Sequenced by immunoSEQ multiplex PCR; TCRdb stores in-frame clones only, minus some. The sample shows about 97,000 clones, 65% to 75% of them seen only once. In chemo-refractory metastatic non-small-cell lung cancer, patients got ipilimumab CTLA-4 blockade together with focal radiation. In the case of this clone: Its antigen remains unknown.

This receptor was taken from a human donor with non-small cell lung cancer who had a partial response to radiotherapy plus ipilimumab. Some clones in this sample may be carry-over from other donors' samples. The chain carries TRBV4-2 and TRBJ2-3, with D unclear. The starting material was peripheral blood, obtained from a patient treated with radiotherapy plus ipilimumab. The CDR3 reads CASSQDWATTDTQYF. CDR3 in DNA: TGTGCCAGCAGCCAAGATTGGGCTACCACAGATACGCAGTATTTT.